Presented here are 24 T cell receptor beta chains from one specimen sequenced in a study of blood T cell repertoires in COVID-19. Clones were sequenced by immunoSEQ multiplex PCR, and TCRdb holds only the in-frame ones, with some missing. The sample includes about 220,000 clones, over 75% of them seen just once. The specimen sequenced was peripheral blood. The source of these receptors is a human donor in a cohort sampled during active COVID-19.

The chain uses TRBV5-1 and TRBJ2-5, with TRBD1 matching over 11 bases. CDR3 length: 14 residues. The V segment lost 6 bases and the J segment 5 bases; nucleotides outside the gene matches: 6. Germline CDR1 and CDR2: SGHRS and YFSETQ. The CDR3 region has the DNA TGCGCCAGCACTAGGACAGGGGGCGCGGAGACCCAGTACTTC. Its protein product is CASTRTGGAETQYF.

This clone occurred a few times. CDR3 nucleotides: TGTGCCAGCTCAAAGGACAGGGGCAGTTCACCCCTCCACTTT. It specifies CASSKDRGSSPLHF. This chain links TRBV18 with TRBJ1-6; TRBD1 matches at 9 bases. V lost 5 bases and J lost 9; bases outside the gene matches: 5. Germline CDR1 KGHSH, CDR2 LQKENI. This CDR3 has 14 residues.

This rearrangement joins TRBV13 to TRBJ2-2, with no clear D. This CDR3 contains 17 residues. The germline V gene encodes CDR1 PRHDT and CDR2 FYEKMQ (reference sequence). V lost 1 base, J lost 3 bases, and 15 bases lay in between. The CDR3 is CASSLVFPEDYTGELFF. DNA of the CDR3: TGTGCCAGCAGCTTAGTCTTCCCCGAAGACTACACCGGGGAGCTGTTTTTT.

This clone was observed a handful of times. The rearrangement links TRBV6-4 to TRBJ1-5, with D unclear. V was shortened by 0 bases and J by 3 bases, with 9 bases between the two germline ends. In germline, CDR1 is MRHNA, CDR2 SNTAGT. The CDR3 has 15 residues. CDR3 sequence (DNA): TGTGCCAGCAGTGACTCGTCAGATCCCAATCAGCCCCAGCATTTT. This translates into CASSDSSDPNQPQHF.

The CDR3 reads CASSLSGRPAAYNEQFF. CDR3 DNA: TGTGCCAGCAGTTTATCGGGTCGTCCCGCGGCCTACAATGAGCAGTTCTTC. V gene TRBV27 combines with J gene TRBJ2-1, with unresolved D. The germline V and J ends were trimmed by 0 bases and 2 bases, with 14 bases remaining between them. CDR3 length: 17 residues. Per the germline V gene, CDR1 is MNHEY and CDR2 is SMNVEV (reference sequence).

The chain joins TRBV7-9 to TRBJ2-7; D may be TRBD2 (5 bases). From germline, CDR1 is SEHNR and CDR2 FQNEAQ (reference sequence). V gave up 4 bases and J gave up 2 bases, with 12 bases separating them. This CDR3 comprises 14 residues. The CDR3 sequence: CASSSTVGAYEQYF. The CDR3 DNA reads as TGTGCCAGCAGCTCGACCGTCGGGGCCTACGAGCAGTACTTC.

V and J are TRBV7-9 and TRBJ2-1, with 8 bases identical to TRBD1. This CDR3 is 14 amino acids long. Germline V gene lookup returns CDR1 SEHNR and CDR2 FQNEAQ (reference sequence). V trimming: 2 bases; J trimming: 3 bases; junction bases outside the gene matches: 0. The DNA of the CDR3 is TGTGCCAGCAGCTTAACAGGGGGCTACAATGAGCAGTTCTTC. Translating it yields CASSLTGGYNEQFF.

V usage is TRBV21-1 and J usage is TRBJ2-6; whether TRBD2, the table's D call, matches the DNA was not checked. TRBV21-1 is an annotated pseudogene. This CDR3 contains 18 residues. The CDR3, as DNA: TGTGCCAGCAGCAAATTCCTAGGGGGAGGGTCCGGGGCCAACGTCCTGACTTTC. Amino acid sequence: CASSKFLGGGSGANVLTF.

The V call is TRBV6-5, the J call TRBJ2-3, with TRBD2 matching 13 bases. The CDR3 totals 14 residues. Germline V gene sequence: CDR1 MNHEY, CDR2 SVGAGI. Trimming cost V 8 bases and J 2 bases; bases outside gene matches: 1. CDR3 residues: CASGLAGVTDTQYF. The CDR3 DNA sequence: TGTGCCAGCGGACTAGCGGGGGTCACAGATACGCAGTATTTT.

The V call is TRBV27, the J call TRBJ1-2, with 7 bases identical to TRBD1. The germline CDR1 and CDR2 sequences are MNHEY and SMNVEV (reference sequence). V lost 0 bases and J lost 5; bases outside the gene matches: 3. The CDR3 loop spans 14 amino acids. This CDR3 reads CASSLSSGGYGYTF. CDR3 nucleotides: TGTGCCAGCAGTTTATCCTCAGGGGGGTATGGCTACACCTTC.

The chain links TRBV7-9 to TRBJ1-1; D call uncertain. Trimming removed 7 bases at V and 2 bases at J, with 14 bases between. CDR1 and CDR2 from the germline V gene are SEHNR and FQNEAQ (reference sequence). CDR3 size: 14 residues. CDR3 protein: CASTPEGYNTEAFF. In DNA, the CDR3 is TGTGCCAGCACCCCCGAGGGCTATAACACTGAAGCTTTCTTT.

The genes are TRBV19 and TRBJ2-1; TRBD2 matches at 12 bases. This CDR3 region has 16 residues. Germline lookup yields CDR1 LNHDA and CDR2 SQIVND (reference sequence). Trimming removed 4 bases from V and 9 bases from J; junction bases left unmatched: 10. The CDR3 DNA reads as TGTGCCAGTAGTACGCGGACTAGCGGGACCTCCAGTGAGCAGTTCTTC. Its translation: CASSTRTSGTSSEQFF.

The chain employs TRBV18 and TRBJ2-7, with TRBD1 matching 8 bases. The CDR3 consists of 15 residues. From germline, CDR1 is KGHSH and CDR2 LQKENI. V shed 0 bases, J shed 5 bases, and the junction held 6 bases outside the gene matches. The DNA of the CDR3 is TGTGCCAGCTCACCACCGACAGGGGAAGCCCACGAGCAGTACTTC. Its protein product is CASSPPTGEAHEQYF.

The V gene is TRBV5-5, the J gene TRBJ2-1; possible D gene TRBD2, 6 bases. This CDR3 contains 15 residues. Germline assignment: CDR1 SGHKS and CDR2 YYEKEE (reference sequence). V lost 0 bases and J 1 base, leaving 8 bases between the germline ends. CDR3 coding DNA: TGTGCCAGCAGCTTGGTTAGCGGATCCTACAATGAGCAGTTCTTC. Translating it yields CASSLVSGSYNEQFF.

CDR3 amino acids: CSASLPSRGNYGYTF. CDR3 in DNA: TGCAGTGCTAGTTTGCCTTCTAGGGGGAACTATGGCTACACCTTC. The V call is TRBV20-1, the J call TRBJ1-2, with D perhaps TRBD1 (6 bases). Trimming stripped 3 bases from V and 2 bases from J, with 16 bases between. The CDR3 sequence is 15 residues long. Germline lookup yields CDR1 DFQATT and CDR2 SNEGSKA (reference sequence).

The J gene is TRBJ2-3, the V gene TRBV24-1; 10 bases map to TRBD2. The germline gives CDR1 KGHDR, CDR2 SFDVKD. The trim removed 4 bases at V and 5 bases at J, leaving 8 bases unmatched. CDR3 length: 16 amino acids. The CDR3 bases are TGTGCCACCAGTGACGCATTAGCGGGGGGAGGAGATACGCAGTATTTT. It specifies CATSDALAGGGDTQYF.

In its sample, this clone was seen many times. The CDR3 DNA sequence: TGTGCCAGCAGCCCTCGACTAGCGGGGACCGGGGAGCTGTTTTTT. This encodes CASSPRLAGTGELFF. The chain uses TRBV7-2 and TRBJ2-2; 11 bases match TRBD2. With 5 bases clipped from V and 5 bases from J, the junction kept 4 bases outside the gene matches. Germline lookup yields CDR1 SGHTA and CDR2 FQGNSA. The CDR3 extends over 15 amino acids.

This chain links TRBV6-5 with TRBJ2-5; weak D call: TRBD2 (6 bases). Trimming shortened V by 0 bases and J by 2 bases, and 10 bases separated the two germline ends. The V gene's germline CDR1 is MNHEY and CDR2 SVGAGI. The CDR3 is 15 residues long. The CDR3 DNA follows: TGTGCCAGCAGTTACTCGGAAGGGAGGCAAGAGACCCAGTACTTC. As protein: CASSYSEGRQETQYF.

The chain recombines TRBV27 with TRBJ2-2; the match to TRBD1 covers 9 bases. Germline values: CDR1 MNHEY, CDR2 SMNVEV (reference sequence). Trimming at V came to 6 bases and at J to 3 bases, leaving 2 bases not matched to a gene. The CDR3 is made up of 14 amino acids. The CDR3 here is CASRRDRDTGELFF. The CDR3 nucleotides are TGTGCCAGCAGACGGGACAGGGACACCGGGGAGCTGTTTTTT.

The V gene is TRBV4-1, the J gene TRBJ1-1, with 8 bases lining up with TRBD1. V dropped 1 base and J dropped 5; count of bases not matched to a gene: 3. The germline V gene encodes CDR1 MGHRA and CDR2 YSYEKL. The CDR3 totals 14 residues. The CDR3 sequence is CASSQGQGWTEAFF. The CDR3 DNA is TGCGCCAGCAGCCAAGGACAGGGGTGGACTGAAGCTTTCTTT.

V and J are TRBV7-2 and TRBJ2-7, with TRBD2 matching over 8 bases. Looked up from germline, CDR1 is SGHTA and CDR2 is FQGNSA. CDR3 length: 14 amino acids. Trimming removed 1 base from V and 5 bases from J; junction bases left unmatched: 4. CDR3 protein: CASSLVGGANEQYF. In nucleotides, the CDR3 is TGTGCCAGCAGCTTAGTCGGGGGGGCCAACGAGCAGTACTTC.

The V call is TRBV4-2, the J call TRBJ1-4; 7 bases align to TRBD1. Germline values: CDR1 LGHNA, CDR2 YNFKEQ. V trimming: 5 bases; J trimming: 15 bases; junction bases outside the gene matches: 6. The CDR3 spans 11 residues. CDR3 amino acids: CASSAQGIVFF. In DNA, the CDR3 is TGTGCCAGCAGCGCACAGGGGATAGTGTTTTTT.

This clone was counted a single time. The chain has TRBV5-1 and TRBJ2-5; 11 nucleotides align to TRBD1. CDR1 is SGHRS, CDR2 YFSETQ, per germline. This CDR3 comprises 16 residues. Trimming took 3 bases from V and 5 from J; bases not matched to a gene: 9. This CDR3 reads CASSSRTGGAEETQYF. The CDR3 bases are TGCGCCAGCAGCTCACGGACAGGGGGCGCAGAGGAGACCCAGTACTTC.

This clone was observed once. V and J are TRBV5-1 and TRBJ2-3; 9 positions match TRBD2. Germline V gene data show CDR1 as SGHRS and CDR2 as YFSETQ. Losses at the gene ends were 4 bases for V and 4 bases for J; bases not matched to a gene: 10. The CDR3 is made up of 16 amino acids. The CDR3 DNA follows: TGCGCCAGCAGCCTCCAGGGTAGCGGGGGCGCAGATACGCAGTATTTT. Encoded protein: CASSLQGSGGADTQYF.